The 4 T cell receptor beta chains below come from one sample, sequenced in a study of T cells in localized non-small cell lung cancer. Sequencing was performed with immunoSEQ multiplex PCR; in TCRdb, only in-frame clones are kept and a portion is missing. The repertoire has approximately 28,000 clones, around 82% of them found once; the top ten carry 5.3%. The sample here was peripheral blood mononuclear cells, taken before any cancer treatment. These receptors were taken from a man aged 35 to 70 with stage III lung adenocarcinoma.

This clone appeared a few times. The V call is TRBV28, the J call TRBJ2-4; 13 nucleotides line up with TRBD2. V was clipped by 6 bases and J by 0 bases; unmatched bases: 11. This CDR3 comprises 19 residues. CDR1 is MDHEN, CDR2 SYDVKM, per germline. The CDR3 coding sequence is TGTGCCAGCAGAAGAGCCGGGACTAGCGGGAAAATAGCCAAAAACATTCAGTACTTC. This sequence encodes CASRRAGTSGKIAKNIQYF. Complete variable domain (other parts from reference TRBV28 and TRBJ2-4): DVKVTQSSRYLVKRTGEKVFLECVQDMDHENMFWYRQDPGLGLRLIYFSYDVKMKEKGDIPEGYSVSREKKERFSLILESASTNQTSMYLCASRRAGTSGKIAKNIQYFGAGTRLSVL.

This chain uses TRBV7-9 with TRBJ2-5, with D uncertain. Between the trimmed V and J ends, which lost 4 bases and 5 bases, there was a span of 11 bases. The CDR3 runs 13 residues. Germline assignment: CDR1 SEHNR and CDR2 FQNEAQ (reference sequence). Here the CDR3 reads CASSSPSGETQYF. The CDR3 nucleotides read TGTGCCAGCAGCTCCCCCTCCGGGGAGACCCAGTACTTC.

The J gene is TRBJ2-3, the V gene TRBV30; a possible D gene is TRBD2 (6 bases). This CDR3 spans 14 amino acids. CDR1 and CDR2 (germline): GTSNPN, SVGIG (reference sequence). Trimming took off 5 bases at V and 2 bases at J, with 14 bases between the two ends. The CDR3 region is CAWRRDLATDTQYF. The CDR3 region has the DNA TGTGCCTGGCGACGGGACTTAGCCACAGATACGCAGTATTTT.

The chain employs TRBV11-2 and TRBJ2-1; no clear D. CDR3 length equals 15 residues. Germline V gene data show CDR1 as SGHAT and CDR2 as FQNNGV. V lost 0 bases to trimming and J lost 6 bases, with 12 bases between them. CDR3 DNA: TGTGCCAGCAGCTTAGATCTGGGGTCACCCAATGAGCAGTTCTTC. Its translation: CASSLDLGSPNEQFF.